This entry concerns a single TCR beta chain. Its antigen is currently not known. No DNA is shown, since the ends of the CDR3 on it are uncertain; the CDR3 is the one TCRdb lists. The library was made by the immunoSEQ multiplex PCR assay. An external provider carried out the TCRbeta CDR3 sequencing as a commercial service. For the original study's pipeline: The analyses used productive nucleotide sequences together with amino acid sequences obtained by in silico translation. To equalise sample size, diversity was assessed as Renyi entropy across alpha values by taking the median of 200 repeated subsamples. Pairwise repertoire distance was calculated as one minus the Chao-modified Jaccard index to correct for under-sampling and was used for clustering. Frequency-weighted overlap with synovial clonotypes was calculated over 200 sample sizes with 200 draws without replacement at each size, and the overlap was reported at the size of the smaller sample. TCRdb retrieved this table from immuneACCESS and kept in-frame rearrangements only. Not all clones are present; in checked studies, unresolved V genes account for under half, and no reason is known for the remainder. The D gene and trimming were derived from the DNA, and the V and J assignments and clone size from that table. Here the sample has 30,000 to 40,000 clones; about 95% occur a single time. The ten biggest clones cover roughly 0.7% of the sample.

Donors of the sequenced samples were patients with active juvenile idiopathic arthritis. Cells were sorted immediately after thawing, with dead cells excluded using Live/Dead Fixable Near-IR Stain. Its CDR3 holds 18 amino acids, cysteine through phenylalanine. As encoded in the germline V gene, CDR1 is SGDLS while CDR2 is YYNGEE. This specimen comes from a study of circulating and synovial CD4+ cells in juvenile arthritis (dated by TCRdb to the mid-2010s). About the investigation overall: Within each patient, the study compared the TCRbeta CDR3 repertoires of three groups: circulating HLA-DR+ CD4 T cells, bulk blood CD4 T cells, and synovial CD4 T cells. The goal of repertoire sequencing was to confirm that a circulating synovial-like CD4 T cell subset was enriched in synovial clonotypes. On the study overall, not on this receptor specifically: Traditional Vbeta family usage analysis did not detect the difference between circulating pathogenic-like lymphocytes and bulk blood T cells. Because T cell genome counts differed by at least an order of magnitude between CPL and bulk blood CD4 samples, sample-size effects were addressed. Because overlap with synovium rose as sequencing depth increased, the measured fractions of shared clonotypes likely underestimated the overlap of the full repertoire. Compared with bulk blood CD4 repertoires, both the synovial and the circulating pathogenic-like lymphocyte repertoires were less diverse, and some CPL samples were as oligoclonal as synovium. Circulating pathogenic-like lymphocytes were found to cluster with synovial T cells, and a substantially higher fraction of CDR3 sequences was shared with synovium by circulating pathogenic-like lymphocytes than by bulk blood.

The sequencing input was CD4+ T cells from blood. In this chain, TRBV9 is recombined with TRBJ2-2; the DNA was not used to check the table's D call, TRBD1. The receptor was derived from a human donor with juvenile idiopathic arthritis. The encoded CDR3 is CASSVATGTGGITGELLF.